This T cell receptor (beta chain) comes out of a study of response to subunit inactivated influenza vaccine. One entry per CDR3 protein, called by TCRdb with MiXCR from the RT-PCR reads. The sample holds some 540,000 distinct CDR3 sequences, around a quarter seen once. CDR3 size: 15 residues. The trim removed 5 bases at V and 9 bases at J, leaving 13 bases unmatched. These sequences were also reported in another study, on T cells expressing NK-cell markers. From that report: Synthesis of TCR beta cDNA relied on 5'RACE template switching carrying UMIs. Seven of the eight sequenced donors were HCMV-seropositive; one was seronegative. The leading position in the CD3+CD56-NKG2C+ fraction of several donors also went to these clonotypes.

This TCR was recovered from a man aged 50-60 years who received an inactivated influenza vaccine. Sample: CD4+ T cells sorted from PBMCs, taken approximately 13 days after vaccination. The chain combines TRBV12-3 or TRBV12-4 with TRBJ1-1, with 9 nucleotides matching TRBD1. CDR3 bases: TGTGCCAGCAGTCAATCTGGGACAGGGTGGCGTAAAGCTTTCTTT. It is translated as CASSQSGTGWRKAFF.